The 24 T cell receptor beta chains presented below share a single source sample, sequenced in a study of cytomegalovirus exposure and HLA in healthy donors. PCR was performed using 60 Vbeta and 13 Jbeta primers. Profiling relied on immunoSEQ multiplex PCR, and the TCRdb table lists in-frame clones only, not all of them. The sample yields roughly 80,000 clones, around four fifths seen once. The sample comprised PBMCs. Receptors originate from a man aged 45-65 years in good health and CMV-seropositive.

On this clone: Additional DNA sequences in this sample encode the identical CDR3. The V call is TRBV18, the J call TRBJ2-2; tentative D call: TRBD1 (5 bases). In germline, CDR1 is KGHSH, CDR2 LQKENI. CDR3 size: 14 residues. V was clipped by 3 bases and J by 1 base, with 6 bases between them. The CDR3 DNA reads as TGTGCCAGCTCACCTGGACAGAACACCGGGGAGCTGTTTTTT. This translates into CASSPGQNTGELFF.

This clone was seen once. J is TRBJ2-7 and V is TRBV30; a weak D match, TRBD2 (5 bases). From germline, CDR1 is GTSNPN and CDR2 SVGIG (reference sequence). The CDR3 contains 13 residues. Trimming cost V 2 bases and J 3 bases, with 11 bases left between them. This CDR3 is CAWSSPGNYEQYF. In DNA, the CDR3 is TGTGCCTGGAGTAGTCCCGGGAACTACGAGCAGTACTTC.

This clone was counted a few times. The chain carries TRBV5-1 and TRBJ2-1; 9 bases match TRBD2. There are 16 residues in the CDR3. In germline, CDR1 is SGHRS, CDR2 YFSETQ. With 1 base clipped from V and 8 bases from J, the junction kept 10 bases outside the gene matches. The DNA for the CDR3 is TGCGCCAGCAGCTTGATAGCGGGAGTCGGGGATGATGAGCAGTTCTTC. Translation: CASSLIAGVGDDEQFF.

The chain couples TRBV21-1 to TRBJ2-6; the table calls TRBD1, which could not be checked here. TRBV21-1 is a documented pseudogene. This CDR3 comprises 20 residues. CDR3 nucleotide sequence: TGTGCCAGCAGCAACTTTTCAAGGATCTTTTCCTTCTCTGGGGCCAACGGCCTGACTTTC. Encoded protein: CASSNFSRIFSFSGANGLTF.

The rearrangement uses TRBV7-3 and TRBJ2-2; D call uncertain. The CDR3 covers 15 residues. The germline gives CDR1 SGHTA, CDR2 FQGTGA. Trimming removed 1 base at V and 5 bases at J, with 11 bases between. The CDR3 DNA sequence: TGTGCCAGCAGCTTAAACGCTGCGTGGACCGGGGAGCTGTTTTTT. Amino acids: CASSLNAAWTGELFF.

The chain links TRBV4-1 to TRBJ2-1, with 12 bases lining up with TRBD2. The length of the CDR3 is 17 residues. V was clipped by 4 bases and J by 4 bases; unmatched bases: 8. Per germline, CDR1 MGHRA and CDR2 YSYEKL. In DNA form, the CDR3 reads TGCGCCAGCAGCCCCCTTCACCTAGCGGGAGGGTACAATGAGCAGTTCTTC. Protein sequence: CASSPLHLAGGYNEQFF.

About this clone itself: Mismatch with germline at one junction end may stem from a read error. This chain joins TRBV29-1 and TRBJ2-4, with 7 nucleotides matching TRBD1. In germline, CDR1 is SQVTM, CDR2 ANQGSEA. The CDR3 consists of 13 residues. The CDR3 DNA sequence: TGCAGCGTGAGTGGGACAGAGAAAAACAGTCAGTACTTC. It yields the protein CSVSGTEKNSQYF. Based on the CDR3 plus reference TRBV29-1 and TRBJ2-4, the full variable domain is SAVISQKPSRDICQRGTSLTIQCQVDSQVTMMFWYRQQPGQSLTLIATANQGSEATYESGFVIDKFPISRPNLTFSTLTVSNMSPEDSSIYLCSVSGTEKNSQYFGAGTRLSVL.

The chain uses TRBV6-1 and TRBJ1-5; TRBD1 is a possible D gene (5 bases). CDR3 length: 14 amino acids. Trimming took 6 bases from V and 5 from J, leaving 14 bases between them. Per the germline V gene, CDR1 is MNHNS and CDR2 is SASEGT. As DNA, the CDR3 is TGTGCCAGCAGAGGGACTGGAAGGGATCAGCCCCAGCATTTT. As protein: CASRGTGRDQPQHF.

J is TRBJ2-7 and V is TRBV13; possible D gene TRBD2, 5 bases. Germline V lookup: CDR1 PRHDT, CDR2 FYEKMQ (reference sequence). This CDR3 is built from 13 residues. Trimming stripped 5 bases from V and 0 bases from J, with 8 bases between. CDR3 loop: CASSGTSSYEQYF. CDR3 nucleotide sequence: TGTGCCAGCAGCGGAACTAGCTCCTACGAGCAGTACTTC.

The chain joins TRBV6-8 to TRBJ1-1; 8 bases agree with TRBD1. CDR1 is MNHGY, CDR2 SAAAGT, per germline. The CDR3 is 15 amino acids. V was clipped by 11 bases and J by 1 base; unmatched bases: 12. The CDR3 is CAGPFRGTGNTEAFF. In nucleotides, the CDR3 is TGTGCCGGCCCTTTTCGCGGGACAGGGAACACTGAAGCTTTCTTT.

The CDR3 reads CASSWRGVPGGETQYF. Written as DNA, the CDR3 is TGTGCCAGCAGCTGGCGAGGCGTTCCCGGCGGGGAGACCCAGTACTTC. V and J are TRBV11-3 and TRBJ2-5, with TRBD2 as a possible D gene (5 bases). V was pared by 4 bases and J by 5 bases, with 20 bases between. Germline values: CDR1 SGHNT, CDR2 YENEEA. The CDR3 totals 16 residues.

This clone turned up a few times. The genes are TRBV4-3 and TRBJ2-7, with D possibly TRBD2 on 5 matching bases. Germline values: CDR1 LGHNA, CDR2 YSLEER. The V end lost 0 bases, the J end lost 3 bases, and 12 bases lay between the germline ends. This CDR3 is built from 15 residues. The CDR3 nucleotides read TGCGCCAGCAGCCAAGATTGGGCAGGACTCTACGAGCAGTACTTC. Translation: CASSQDWAGLYEQYF.

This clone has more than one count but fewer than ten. In DNA, the CDR3 is TGCGCCAGCAGCTTTAGCGGGAGAGCCTCCTACAATGAGCAGTTCTTC. It codes for CASSFSGRASYNEQFF. This chain connects TRBV5-1 to TRBJ2-1; TRBD2 matches at 9 bases. The CDR3 is made up of 16 amino acids. CDR1 and CDR2 from the germline V gene are SGHRS and YFSETQ. J was trimmed by 0 bases and V by 2 bases; bases with no gene match: 3. Based on the CDR3 plus reference TRBV5-1 and TRBJ2-1, the full variable domain is KAGVTQTPRYLIKTRGQQVTLSCSPISGHRSVSWYQQTPGQGLQFLFEYFSETQRNKGNFPGRFSGRQFSNSRSEMNVSTLELGDSALYLCASSFSGRASYNEQFFGPGTRLTVL.

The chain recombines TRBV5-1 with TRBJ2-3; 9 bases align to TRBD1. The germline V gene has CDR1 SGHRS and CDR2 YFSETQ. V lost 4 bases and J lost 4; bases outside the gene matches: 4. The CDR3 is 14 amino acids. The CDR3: CASSIRDRADTQYF. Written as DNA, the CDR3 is TGCGCCAGCAGCATCCGGGACAGGGCAGATACGCAGTATTTT.

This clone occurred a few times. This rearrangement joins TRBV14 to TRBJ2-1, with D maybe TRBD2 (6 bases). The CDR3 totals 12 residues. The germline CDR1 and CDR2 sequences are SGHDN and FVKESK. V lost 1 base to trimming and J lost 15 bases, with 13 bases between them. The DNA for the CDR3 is TGTGCCAGCAGCCAAGTAACAGCGGGTATGTTCTTC. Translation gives CASSQVTAGMFF.

The CDR3 loop is CASSSDRGQNTIYF. The CDR3 coding sequence is TGTGCCAGCAGCTCGGACAGGGGGCAAAACACCATATATTTT. The rearrangement uses TRBV7-9 and TRBJ1-3; TRBD1 agrees at 11 bases. Germline-derived CDR1 and CDR2 are SEHNR and FQNEAQ (reference sequence). CDR3 size: 14 residues. V lost 4 bases and J lost 6; bases outside the gene matches: 2.

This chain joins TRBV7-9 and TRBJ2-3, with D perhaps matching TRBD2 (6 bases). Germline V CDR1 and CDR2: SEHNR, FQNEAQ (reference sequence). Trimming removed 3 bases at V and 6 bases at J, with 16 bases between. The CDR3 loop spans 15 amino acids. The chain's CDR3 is CASSFVFGSSDTQYF. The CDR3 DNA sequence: TGTGCCAGCAGCTTCGTCTTCGGGAGTTCCGATACGCAGTATTTT.

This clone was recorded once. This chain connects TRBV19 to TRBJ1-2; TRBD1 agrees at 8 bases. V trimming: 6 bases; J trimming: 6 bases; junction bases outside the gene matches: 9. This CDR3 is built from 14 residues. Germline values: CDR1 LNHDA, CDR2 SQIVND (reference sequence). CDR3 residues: CASRPGQAKNGYTF. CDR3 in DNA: TGTGCCAGTAGACCGGGACAGGCTAAAAATGGCTACACCTTC.

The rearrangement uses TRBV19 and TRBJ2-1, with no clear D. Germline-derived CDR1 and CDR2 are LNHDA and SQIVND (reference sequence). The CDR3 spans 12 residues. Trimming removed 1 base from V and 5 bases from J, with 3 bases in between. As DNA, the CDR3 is TGTGCCAGTAGTATAGTCAACAATGAGCAGTTCTTC. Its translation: CASSIVNNEQFF.

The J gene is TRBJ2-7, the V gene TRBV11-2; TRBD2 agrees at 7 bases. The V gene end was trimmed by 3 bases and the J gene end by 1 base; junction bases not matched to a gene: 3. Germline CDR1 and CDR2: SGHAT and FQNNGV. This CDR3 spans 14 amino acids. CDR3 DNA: TGTGCCAGCAGCTTTCTAGCGGAATCCTACGAGCAGTACTTC. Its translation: CASSFLAESYEQYF.

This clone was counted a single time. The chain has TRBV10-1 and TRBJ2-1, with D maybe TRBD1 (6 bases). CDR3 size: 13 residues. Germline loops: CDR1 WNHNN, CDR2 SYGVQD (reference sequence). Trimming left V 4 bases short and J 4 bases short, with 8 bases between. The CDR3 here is CASSAQGYNEQFF. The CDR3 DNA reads TGCGCCAGCAGTGCCCAGGGGTACAATGAGCAGTTCTTC.

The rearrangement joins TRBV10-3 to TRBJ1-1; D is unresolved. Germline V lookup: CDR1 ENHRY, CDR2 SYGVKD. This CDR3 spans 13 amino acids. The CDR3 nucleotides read TGTGCAAGCGGTTCAGGAGGGAACACTGAAGCTTTCTTT. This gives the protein CASGSGGNTEAFF.

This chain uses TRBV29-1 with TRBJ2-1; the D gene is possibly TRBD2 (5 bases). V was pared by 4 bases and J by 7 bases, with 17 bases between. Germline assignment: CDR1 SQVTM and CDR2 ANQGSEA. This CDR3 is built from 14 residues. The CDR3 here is CSVVLIDYSNEQFF. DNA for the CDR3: TGCAGCGTTGTGTTGATAGACTACTCAAATGAGCAGTTCTTC.

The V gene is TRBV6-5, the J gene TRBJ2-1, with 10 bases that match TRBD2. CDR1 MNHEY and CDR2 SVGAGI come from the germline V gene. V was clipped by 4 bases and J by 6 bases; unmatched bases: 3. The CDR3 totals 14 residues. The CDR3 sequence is CASSSQREGNEQFF. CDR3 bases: TGTGCCAGCAGTTCCCAGCGGGAGGGCAATGAGCAGTTCTTC.